This T cell receptor beta chain was profiled in a study of cytomegalovirus exposure and HLA in healthy donors. General observations from the study: It was assumed in the presence/absence analyses that sequencing depth was roughly uniform across donors. The authors later found most CMV-associated TCR beta chains appeared HLA-restricted.

Worth noting for this clone: The antigen remains undetermined.

The germline V gene has CDR1 MNHNS and CDR2 SASEGT. Trimming took off 7 bases at V and 3 bases at J, with 16 bases between the two ends. The CDR3 extends over 15 amino acids. The PCR contained 60 Vbeta and 13 Jbeta primers. Sequencing used immunoSEQ multiplex PCR; TCRdb keeps in-frame clones, though not all of them. The sample gives approximately 140,000 clones, roughly 82% of which show up once; 2.7% is in the top ten. Sequencing was performed on PBMCs. The chain links TRBV6-1 to TRBJ1-3, with D possibly being TRBD1 (5 bases). The receptor was isolated from a middle-aged man in good health and CMV-seronegative. The CDR3 is CASILGQGGGNTIYF. Written as DNA, the CDR3 is TGTGCCAGCATACTCGGACAAGGCGGTGGAAACACCATATATTTT.